These 15 T cell receptor beta chains share one sample of origin, sequenced in a study of T cell repertoires in cytomegalovirus infection. TCRdb itself ran the reads through MiXCR, one entry per CDR3 protein. The sample has about 920,000 distinct CDR3 sequences, roughly 31% seen once. For these receptors, no antigen is known. The sample was cultured CD8+ T cells from PBMCs, taken from culture after CMV antigen stimulation. These receptors all stem from a human donor in good health (CMV status not recorded). Some clones in this sample may be carry-over from other donors' samples.

The sample holds many counts of this clonotype. The chain is built from TRBV7-2 and TRBJ1-5; TRBD1 aligns across 7 bases. The germline CDR1 and CDR2 sequences are SGHTA and FQGNSA. Trimming cost V 6 bases and J 3 bases; bases outside gene matches: 8. The length of the CDR3 is 15 residues. The CDR3 sequence: CASSIRTGLNQPQHF. The CDR3, as DNA: TGTGCCAGCAGTATAAGGACAGGCCTCAATCAGCCCCAGCATTTT.

This clonotype was seen a handful of times. This rearrangement joins TRBV5-4 to TRBJ2-2; the match to TRBD2 covers 10 bases. Losses at the gene ends were 4 bases for V and 5 bases for J; bases not matched to a gene: 11. This CDR3 is 17 amino acids long. From germline, CDR1 is SGHNT and CDR2 YYREEE (reference sequence). In DNA, the CDR3 is TGTGCCAGCAGCCCGCTACGGCTAGCGGGGGTTACCGGGGAGCTGTTTTTT. Its translation: CASSPLRLAGVTGELFF.

On this clonotype: A much more abundant neighbour one base away suggests this may be a read error. This chain connects TRBV7-2 to TRBJ2-7; 9 bases line up with TRBD1. CDR3 size: 16 residues. Germline V gives CDR1 SGHTA, CDR2 FQGNSA. CDR3: CVSTRDRTGVTYEQYF. The CDR3 nucleotides are TGTGTCAGCACCCGGGACCGGACAGGGGTTACCTACGAGCAGTACTTC.

The V call is TRBV4-1, the J call TRBJ2-7; D might be TRBD1 (6 bases). The CDR3 totals 15 residues. V was pared by 1 base and J by 2 bases, with 12 bases between. The germline gives CDR1 MGHRA, CDR2 YSYEKL. The CDR3 reads CASSQGWDTTYEQYF. The CDR3 DNA sequence: TGCGCCAGCAGCCAAGGCTGGGACACCACCTACGAGCAGTACTTC.

This clonotype was found a few times. The junction differs from germline at one of its ends, possibly a read error. V gene TRBV19 combines with J gene TRBJ1-1, with D possibly being TRBD1 (6 bases). Germline values: CDR1 LNHDA, CDR2 SQIVND (reference sequence). The CDR3 runs to 15 residues. The CDR3 nucleotides read TGTGCCAGTAGTCCTAGGGACATGTTGAAGACTGAAGCTTTCTTT. Protein: CASSPRDMLKTEAFF.

The rearrangement uses TRBV5-1 and TRBJ2-3; 10 bases map to TRBD2. V trimming: 5 bases; J trimming: 0 bases; junction bases outside the gene matches: 3. The CDR3 consists of 15 residues. CDR1 SGHRS and CDR2 YFSETQ come from the germline V gene. For the CDR3, the DNA is TGCGCCAGCAGAGGACTAGCGGATAGCACAGATACGCAGTATTTT. Residues: CASRGLADSTDTQYF.

This clonotype was observed at least ten times. This chain's CDR3 is CASSLAPGQQRSYEQYF. The CDR3 coding sequence is TGTGCCAGCAGCTTAGCCCCCGGACAGCAAAGGTCCTACGAGCAGTACTTC. The chain carries TRBV7-8 and TRBJ2-7; perhaps TRBD1 as D (6 bases). This CDR3 comprises 17 residues. Germline lookup yields CDR1 SGHVS and CDR2 FQNEAQ. Trimming cost V 0 bases and J 1 base, with 16 bases left between them.

This sequence joins TRBV27 and TRBJ2-5, with unresolved D. V was cut by 3 bases and J by 5 bases, with 13 bases left in between. The CDR3 contains 14 residues. Germline CDR1 and CDR2: MNHEY and SMNVEV (reference sequence). The chain's CDR3 is CASSLASFVETQYF. The DNA for the CDR3 is TGTGCCAGCAGTTTGGCCTCCTTCGTCGAGACCCAGTACTTC.

This clonotype rates as medium-sized. The chain uses TRBV7-3 and TRBJ2-1; TRBD1 matches 8 bases. The junction had 6 bases not matched to a gene; V was cut back by 3 bases and J by 5 bases. Germline loops: CDR1 SGHTA, CDR2 FQGTGA. The CDR3 consists of 15 residues. The chain's CDR3 is CASSFGQGADNEQFF. The CDR3 DNA sequence: TGTGCCAGCAGCTTTGGACAGGGTGCGGACAATGAGCAGTTCTTC.

Details on this clonotype: This sequence may be a read error, since a much larger clone differs from it by one base. The chain combines TRBV12-3 or TRBV12-4 with TRBJ2-1; no definite D call. The CDR3 sequence is 13 residues long. V was trimmed by 3 bases and J by 3 bases, leaving 6 bases between them. This chain's CDR3 is CASSFVFYNEQFF. CDR3 in DNA: TGTGCCAGCAGTTTTGTCTTCTACAATGAGCAGTTCTTC.

In this sample, this clonotype turned up many times. The genes are TRBV7-9 and TRBJ2-7, with a tentative D call TRBD2 (5 bases). The germline CDR1 and CDR2 sequences are SEHNR and FQNEAQ (reference sequence). The ends were cut back, 2 bases at V and 3 bases at J, with 14 bases in the middle. This CDR3 comprises 15 residues. The CDR3 DNA follows: TGTGCCAGCAGCTTACGGGAAGGCGGTAACTACGAGCAGTACTTC. Residues: CASSLREGGNYEQYF.

There are a few counts of this clonotype. The gene calls are TRBV11-2 and TRBJ1-3; 8 bases map to TRBD1. Looked up from germline, CDR1 is SGHAT and CDR2 is FQNNGV. There are 15 residues in the CDR3. The J segment lost 4 bases and the V segment lost 5 bases, leaving 7 bases of the junction unmatched. Written as DNA, the CDR3 is TGTGCCAGCAGCCTCTCAGGGGGCCTCGGAAACACCATATATTTT. Translated, it gives CASSLSGGLGNTIYF.

This clonotype has just a few counts. The chain joins TRBV7-3 to TRBJ1-1; 7 nucleotides line up with TRBD1. Germline CDR1 reads SGHTA; CDR2 reads FQGTGA. J gave up 5 bases and V 5 bases, and 8 bases lay outside the gene matches. This CDR3 region has 14 residues. The CDR3 sequence: CASSRQGVGTEAFF. The CDR3 DNA reads as TGTGCCAGCAGCAGGCAGGGGGTCGGAACTGAAGCTTTCTTT.

The V call is TRBV6-1, the J call TRBJ2-4, with 8 nucleotides matching TRBD1. CDR1 is MNHNS, CDR2 SASEGT, per germline. V shed 5 bases, J shed 8 bases, and the junction held 14 bases outside the gene matches. The CDR3 sequence is 16 residues long. Here the CDR3 reads CASSLRGQAILDIQYF. The CDR3 coding sequence is TGTGCCAGCAGTCTTCGGGGACAGGCAATCCTGGACATTCAGTACTTC.

There are a few counts of this clonotype. V gene TRBV12-5 combines with J gene TRBJ1-3; TRBD1 agrees at 11 bases. CDR1 is LGHNT, CDR2 FRNRAP, per germline. V lost 5 bases, J lost 8 bases, and 5 bases stayed unmatched. The CDR3 sequence is 14 residues long. The CDR3 region has the DNA TGTGCTAGTGGTCCACAGGACAGGGGGCACACCATATATTTT. Its translation: CASGPQDRGHTIYF.